This is a list of T cell receptor beta chains from one sample in a study of neoadjuvant anti-PD-1 for oral cavity cancer. Measured with immunoSEQ multiplex PCR; TCRdb has only the in-frame clones, and not every one. The table lists fewer than 90,000 clones, approximately 80% of them singletons. The material was PBMCs, obtained before nivolumab (anti-PD-1) treatment. The receptors were gathered from a person between 40 and 80 years old with oral cavity squamous cell carcinoma. The CDR3 runs from the conserved cysteine through the conserved F or W. Fields, in order: V gene, D gene, CDR3 length, J gene, clone size, CDR3 DNA, CDR3 protein. A D gene is named only where the DNA matches it firmly. Size is stated for part of the rows, as once, few or many counts, or as a class when the clone is expanded.

TRBV4-1	NA	15	TRBJ1-5	NA	TGCGCCAGCAGCCAGACGGACGCTAGCAATCAGCCCCAGCATTTT	CASSQTDASNQPQHF
TRBV14	NA	11	TRBJ2-7	NA	TGTGCCAGCAGCCACGGGTACGAGCAGTACTTC	CASSHGYEQYF
TRBV10-3	NA	17	TRBJ1-3	NA	TGTGCCATCAGTGAGTCCCCGGGAACGATCTCTGGAAACACCATATATTTT	CAISESPGTISGNTIYF
TRBV10-3	NA	15	TRBJ2-2	NA	TGTGCCATCAGTGAGGACCAGGGGCAATGGGGGGAGCTGTTTTTT	CAISEDQGQWGELFF
TRBV9	NA	16	TRBJ1-5	NA	TGTGCCAGCATCCAAGGTGGGCTGTCGAGCAATCAGCCCCAGCATTTT	CASIQGGLSSNQPQHF
TRBV7-9	TRBD1	15	TRBJ1-2	NA	TGTGCCAGCAGCTTAGGAACAGGGGAAGGCTATGGCTACACCTTC	CASSLGTGEGYGYTF
TRBV9	TRBD2	16	TRBJ2-1	NA	TGTGCCAGCAGCCCCTTAGCGGGAGGTACCTACGGTGAGCAGTTCTTC	CASSPLAGGTYGEQFF
TRBV6-1	NA	15	TRBJ1-1	NA	TGTGCCAGCAGTGAACGGGCCGGGCTAGGGACTGAAGCTTTCTTT	CASSERAGLGTEAFF
TRBV6-5	NA	14	TRBJ1-5	NA	TGTGCCAGCAGTTACAGTGGGAGCAATCAGCCCCAGCATTTT	CASSYSGSNQPQHF
TRBV19	NA	15	TRBJ2-3	few	TGTGCCAGTAGTATGGGTAGGATACACACAGATACGCAGTATTTT	CASSMGRIHTDTQYF
TRBV5-4	TRBD2	16	TRBJ2-3	NA	TGTGCCAGCAGCTTGGGGGGACTAGCGGGAGTAGATACGCAGTATTTT	CASSLGGLAGVDTQYF
TRBV5-4	NA	11	TRBJ2-3	NA	TGTGCCAGCAGCGCCACAGATACGCAGTATTTT	CASSATDTQYF
TRBV2	NA	14	TRBJ1-2	NA	TGTGCCAGCAGTTCCGGACAGACAACCTATGGCTACACCTTC	CASSSGQTTYGYTF
TRBV27	NA	13	TRBJ1-1	NA	TGTGCCAGCAGTTCGAGGGGGAACACTGAAGCTTTCTTT	CASSSRGNTEAFF
TRBV6-5	NA	14	TRBJ1-6	NA	TGTGCCAGCAGATCGACAACAGGTCATTCACCCCTCCACTTT	CASRSTTGHSPLHF
TRBV11-2	NA	11	TRBJ2-7	NA	TGTGCCAGCAGCTCAATTTACGAGCAGTACTTC	CASSSIYEQYF
TRBV19	TRBD1	14	TRBJ1-2	NA	TGTGCCAGTAGGACTGGACAGGGGAACTATGGCTACACCTTC	CASRTGQGNYGYTF
TRBV27	NA	14	TRBJ1-1	NA	TGTGCCAGCAGTCTCGACAGGAAACGCACTGAAGCTTTCTTT	CASSLDRKRTEAFF
TRBV29-1	NA	12	TRBJ2-3	once	TGCAGCGTAGAGGACCTCGCCGATACGCAGTATTTT	CSVEDLADTQYF